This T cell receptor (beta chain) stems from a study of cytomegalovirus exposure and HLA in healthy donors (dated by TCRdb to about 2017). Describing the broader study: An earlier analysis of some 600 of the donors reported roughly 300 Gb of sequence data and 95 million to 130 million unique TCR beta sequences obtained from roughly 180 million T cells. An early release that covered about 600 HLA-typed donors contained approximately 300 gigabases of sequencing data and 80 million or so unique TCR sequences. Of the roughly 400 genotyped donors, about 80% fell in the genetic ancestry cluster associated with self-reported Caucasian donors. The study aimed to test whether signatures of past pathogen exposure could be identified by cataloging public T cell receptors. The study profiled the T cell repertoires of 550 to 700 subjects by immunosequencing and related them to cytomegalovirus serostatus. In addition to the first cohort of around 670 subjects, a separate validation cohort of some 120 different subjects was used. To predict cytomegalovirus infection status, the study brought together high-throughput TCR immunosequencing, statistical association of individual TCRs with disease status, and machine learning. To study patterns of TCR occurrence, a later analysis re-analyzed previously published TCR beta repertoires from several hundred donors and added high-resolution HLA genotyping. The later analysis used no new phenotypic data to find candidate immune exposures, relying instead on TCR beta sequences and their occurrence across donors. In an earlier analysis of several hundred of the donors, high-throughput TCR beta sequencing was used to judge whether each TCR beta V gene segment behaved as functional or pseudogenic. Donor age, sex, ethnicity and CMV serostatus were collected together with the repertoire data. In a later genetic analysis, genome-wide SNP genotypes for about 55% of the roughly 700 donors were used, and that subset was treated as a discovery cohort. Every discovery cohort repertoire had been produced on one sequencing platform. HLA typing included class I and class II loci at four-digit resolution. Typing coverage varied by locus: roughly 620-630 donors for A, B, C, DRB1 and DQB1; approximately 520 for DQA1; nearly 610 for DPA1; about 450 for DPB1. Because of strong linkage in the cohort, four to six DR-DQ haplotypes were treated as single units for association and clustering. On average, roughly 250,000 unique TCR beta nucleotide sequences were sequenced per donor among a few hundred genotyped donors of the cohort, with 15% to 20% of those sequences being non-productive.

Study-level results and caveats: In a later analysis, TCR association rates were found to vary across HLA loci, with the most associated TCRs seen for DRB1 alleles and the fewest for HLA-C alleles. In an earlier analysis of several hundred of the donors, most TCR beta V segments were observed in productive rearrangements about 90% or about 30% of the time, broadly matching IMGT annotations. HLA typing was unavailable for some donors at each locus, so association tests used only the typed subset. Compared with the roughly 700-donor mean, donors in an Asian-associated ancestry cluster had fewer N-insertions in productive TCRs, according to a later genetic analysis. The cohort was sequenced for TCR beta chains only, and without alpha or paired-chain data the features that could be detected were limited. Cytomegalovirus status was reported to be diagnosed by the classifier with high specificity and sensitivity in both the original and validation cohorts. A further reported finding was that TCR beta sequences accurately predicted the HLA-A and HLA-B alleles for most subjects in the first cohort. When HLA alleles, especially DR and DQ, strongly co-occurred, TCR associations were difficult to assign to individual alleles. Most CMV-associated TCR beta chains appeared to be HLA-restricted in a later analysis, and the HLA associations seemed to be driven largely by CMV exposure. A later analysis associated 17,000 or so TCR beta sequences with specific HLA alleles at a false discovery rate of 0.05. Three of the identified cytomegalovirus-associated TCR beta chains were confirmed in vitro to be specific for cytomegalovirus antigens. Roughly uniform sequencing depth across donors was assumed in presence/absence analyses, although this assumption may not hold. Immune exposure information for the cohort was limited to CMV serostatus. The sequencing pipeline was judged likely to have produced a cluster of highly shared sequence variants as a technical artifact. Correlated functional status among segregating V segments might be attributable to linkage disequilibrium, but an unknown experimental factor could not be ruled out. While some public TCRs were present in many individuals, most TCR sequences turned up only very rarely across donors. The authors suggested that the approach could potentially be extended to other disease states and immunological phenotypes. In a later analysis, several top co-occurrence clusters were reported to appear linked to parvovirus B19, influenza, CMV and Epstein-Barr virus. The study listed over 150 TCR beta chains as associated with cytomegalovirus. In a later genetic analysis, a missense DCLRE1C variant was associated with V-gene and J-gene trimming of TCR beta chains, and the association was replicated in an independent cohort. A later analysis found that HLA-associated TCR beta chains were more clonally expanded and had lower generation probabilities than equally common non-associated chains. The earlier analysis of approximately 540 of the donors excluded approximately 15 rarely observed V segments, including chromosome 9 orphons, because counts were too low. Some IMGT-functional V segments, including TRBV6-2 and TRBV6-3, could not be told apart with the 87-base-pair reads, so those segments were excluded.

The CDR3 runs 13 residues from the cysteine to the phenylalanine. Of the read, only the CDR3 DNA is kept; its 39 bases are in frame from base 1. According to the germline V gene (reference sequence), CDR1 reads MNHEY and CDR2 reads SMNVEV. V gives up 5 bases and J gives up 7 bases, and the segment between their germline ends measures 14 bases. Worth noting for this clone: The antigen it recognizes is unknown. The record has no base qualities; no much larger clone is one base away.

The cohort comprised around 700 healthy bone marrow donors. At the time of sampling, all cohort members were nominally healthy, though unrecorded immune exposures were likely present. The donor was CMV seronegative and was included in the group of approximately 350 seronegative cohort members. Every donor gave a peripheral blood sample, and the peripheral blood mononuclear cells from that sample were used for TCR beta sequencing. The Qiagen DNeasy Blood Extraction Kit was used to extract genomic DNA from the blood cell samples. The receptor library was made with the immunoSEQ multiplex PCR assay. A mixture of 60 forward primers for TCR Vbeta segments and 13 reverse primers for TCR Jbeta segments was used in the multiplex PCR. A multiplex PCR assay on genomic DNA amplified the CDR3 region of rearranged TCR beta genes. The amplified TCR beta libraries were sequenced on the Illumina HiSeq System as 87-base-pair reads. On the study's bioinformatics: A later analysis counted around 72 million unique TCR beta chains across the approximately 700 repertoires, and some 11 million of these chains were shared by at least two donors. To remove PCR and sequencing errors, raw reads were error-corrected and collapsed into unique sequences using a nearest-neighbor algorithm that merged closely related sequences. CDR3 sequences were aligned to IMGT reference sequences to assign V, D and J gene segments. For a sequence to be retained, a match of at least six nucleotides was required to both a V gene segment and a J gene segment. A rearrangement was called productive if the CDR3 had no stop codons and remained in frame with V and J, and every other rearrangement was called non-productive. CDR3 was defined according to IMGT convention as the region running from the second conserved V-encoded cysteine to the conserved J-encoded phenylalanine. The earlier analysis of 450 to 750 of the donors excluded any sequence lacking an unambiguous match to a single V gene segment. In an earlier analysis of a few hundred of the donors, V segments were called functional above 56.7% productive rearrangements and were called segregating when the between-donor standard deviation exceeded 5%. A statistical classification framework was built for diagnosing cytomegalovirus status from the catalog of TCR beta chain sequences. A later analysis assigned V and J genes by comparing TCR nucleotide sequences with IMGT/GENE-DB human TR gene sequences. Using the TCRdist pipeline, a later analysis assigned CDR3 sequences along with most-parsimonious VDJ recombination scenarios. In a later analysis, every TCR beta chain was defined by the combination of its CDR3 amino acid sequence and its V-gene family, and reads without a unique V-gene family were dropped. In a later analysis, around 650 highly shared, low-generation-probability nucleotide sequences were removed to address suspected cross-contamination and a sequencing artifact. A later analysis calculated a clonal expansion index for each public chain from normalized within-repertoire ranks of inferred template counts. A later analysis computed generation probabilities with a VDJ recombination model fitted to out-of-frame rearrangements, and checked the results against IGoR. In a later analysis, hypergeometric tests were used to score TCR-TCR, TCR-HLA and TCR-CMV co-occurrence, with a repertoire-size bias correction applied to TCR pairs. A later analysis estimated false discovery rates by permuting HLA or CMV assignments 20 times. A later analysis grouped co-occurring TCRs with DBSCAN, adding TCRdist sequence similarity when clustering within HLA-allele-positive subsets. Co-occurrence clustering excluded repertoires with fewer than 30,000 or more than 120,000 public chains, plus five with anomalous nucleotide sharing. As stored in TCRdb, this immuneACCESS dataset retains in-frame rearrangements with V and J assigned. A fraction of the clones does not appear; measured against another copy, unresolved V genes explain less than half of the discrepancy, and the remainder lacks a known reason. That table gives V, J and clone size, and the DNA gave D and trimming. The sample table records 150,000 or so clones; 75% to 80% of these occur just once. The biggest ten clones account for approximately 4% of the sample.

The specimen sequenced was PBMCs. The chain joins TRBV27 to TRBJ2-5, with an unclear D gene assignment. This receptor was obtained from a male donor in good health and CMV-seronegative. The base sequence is TGTGCCAGCAGTGAGGCTTACTCGGGGACCCAGTACTTC. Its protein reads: CASSEAYSGTQYF.